Described below is a single TCR beta chain sequence and its context. Clones were read by immunoSEQ multiplex PCR, and TCRdb kept only the in-frame ones, dropping some. Of 120,000 or so clones detected, approximately 91% appear once; the ten largest clones hold approximately 1%. The sample originates from a study of blood T cell repertoires in COVID-19. Per germline, CDR1 SGHTA and CDR2 FQGTGA. This CDR3 comprises 15 residues. Trimming removed 5 bases at V and 3 bases at J, with 15 bases between. The TCR sequence derives from a woman at least 80 years old with acute or convalescent COVID-19. Sequenced: peripheral blood. The chain combines TRBV7-3 with TRBJ2-3; D is possibly TRBD1 (6 bases). The CDR3 region is CASSLQGSRTDTQYF. DNA of the CDR3: TGTGCCAGCAGCCTTCAGGGGAGTAGGACAGATACGCAGTATTTT.